The subject of this entry is one TCR beta chain. Antigen specificity is unknown. This sample was taken from a study of CD8 T cells in ankylosing spondylitis. Regarding the study as a whole: Made up of 7 to 9 highly homologous variants, a TCR beta motif appeared characteristic of ankylosing spondylitis blood. Earlier studies detected some motif variants in reactive arthritis synovial fluid and blood.

A quantitative 5'-RACE method, one with molecular barcodes, was used to make TCR beta libraries. One entry per CDR3 protein results from TCRdb running MiXCR on the 5' RACE reads. Of about 360,000 distinct CDR3 sequences listed, roughly 15% are singletons. Germline V lookup: CDR1 SGHAT, CDR2 FQDESV (reference sequence). The CDR3 runs to 18 residues. V was pared by 0 bases and J by 1 base, with 10 bases of the junction left unmatched. The receptor was derived from a male donor with ankylosing spondylitis or in good health (not recorded which). The gene calls are TRBV11-1 and TRBJ2-7, with 9 bases identical to TRBD1. The sequenced material came from blood, either unsorted or a sorted T cell fraction (not recorded which). The CDR3 protein is CASSLAGQGGYGSYEQYF. CDR3 bases: TGTGCCAGCAGCTTAGCGGGACAGGGTGGTTATGGATCCTACGAGCAGTACTTC.